The clone carrying this TCR beta chain has more than one count but fewer than ten. Expressed TCRB transcripts were sequenced, since all the RNA that had been isolated was reverse transcribed. The assay was immunoSEQ multiplex PCR, and TCRdb's table has in-frame clones only and misses some. The sample includes 430,000 or so clones, approximately 10% of them seen just once. Sorting based on CD45RO/CCR7/CD25/CD127/CD95/CD27 separated CD4+ naive, central memory, regulatory and stem cell-like memory cells. Germline CDR1 is MDHEN and CDR2 is SYDVKM. This CDR3 region has 10 residues. Trimming took 11 bases from V and 5 from J, leaving 9 bases between them. The data derive from a study of beta chain features in type 1 diabetes.

The chain employs TRBV28 and TRBJ1-1; no firm D call. Specimen: naive CD4+ T cells from blood. The clonotype was recovered from a woman aged 18-30 years in good health. The CDR3 here is CAARGTEAFF. The CDR3 region has the DNA TGTGCCGCCCGAGGGACTGAAGCTTTCTTT.